This is a list of T cell receptor beta chains from one sample in a study of blood T cell repertoires in COVID-19. Sequenced by immunoSEQ multiplex PCR; TCRdb stores in-frame clones only, minus some. The sample yields over 150,000 clones, about 87% seen once. The source material was peripheral blood. The receptors shown here come from a woman in her 70s with COVID-19, enrolled during active disease. The CDR3 runs from the conserved cysteine through the conserved F or W. The D gene is left open where the match is weak. Some rows have no size entry. The others give once, few or many, or a class for an expanded clone.

-,-,TRBV7-2,TRBJ2-3,CASSFSGGAGTDTQYF,TGTGCCAGCAGCTTTAGTGGGGGCGCAGGGACAGATACGCAGTATTTT
-,TRBD1,TRBV27,TRBJ2-5,CASSLAGGGQETQYF,TGTGCCAGCAGTTTGGCAGGGGGCGGTCAAGAGACCCAGTACTTC
once,TRBD2,TRBV6-6,TRBJ2-7,CASSLSGNSYEQYF,TGTGCCAGCAGCTTAAGCGGGAACTCCTACGAGCAGTACTTC
-,-,TRBV28,TRBJ1-5,CASSLTISNQPQHF,TGTGCCAGCAGTTTGACTATTAGCAATCAGCCCCAGCATTTT
-,-,TRBV4-2,TRBJ1-2,CASSQRVWDTTPSNYGYTF,TGTGCCAGCAGCCAGCGGGTGTGGGACACGACACCTTCTAACTATGGCTACACCTTC
-,TRBD1,TRBV6-5,TRBJ2-7,CATSGTGLHEQYF,TGTGCCACCTCCGGGACAGGGTTACACGAGCAGTACTTC
-,-,TRBV18,TRBJ1-1,CASSSKGGQTNTEAFF,TGTGCCAGCTCATCAAAAGGCGGACAGACGAACACTGAAGCTTTCTTT
few,-,TRBV6-2/TRBV6-3,TRBJ2-7,CASSFGGLHQGYEQYF,TGTGCCAGCAGTTTTGGGGGACTCCATCAGGGCTACGAGCAGTACTTC
-,-,TRBV27,TRBJ2-2,CASRPTGTGELFF,TGTGCCAGCAGACCTACAGGCACCGGGGAGCTGTTTTTT
few,-,TRBV28,TRBJ2-1,CASRTGYNEQFF,TGTGCCAGCAGAACAGGGTACAATGAGCAGTTCTTC
-,TRBD1,TRBV30,TRBJ1-5,CAWSTGQGAAYSNQPQHF,TGTGCCTGGAGTACCGGACAGGGGGCCGCCTATAGCAATCAGCCCCAGCATTTT
-,-,TRBV9,TRBJ2-1,CASSALSVNEQFF,TGTGCCAGCAGCGCACTTAGCGTCAATGAGCAGTTCTTC
-,TRBD1,TRBV19,TRBJ2-1,CASSPFDRGPTRAASSYNEQFF,TGTGCCAGTAGCCCATTTGACAGGGGGCCAACTAGGGCGGCGAGCTCCTACAATGAGCAGTTCTTC
-,TRBD1,TRBV2,TRBJ1-1,CASTVGQGRGTEAFF,TGTGCCAGCACCGTTGGACAGGGAAGGGGTACTGAAGCTTTCTTT
once,TRBD1,TRBV14,TRBJ1-2,CASSPGQGLFQRMYTF,TGTGCCAGCAGTCCCGGACAGGGCTTATTCCAGCGAATGTACACCTTC
-,TRBD1,TRBV2,TRBJ1-1,CASREGTGNTEAFF,TGTGCCAGCAGAGAAGGGACAGGGAACACTGAAGCTTTCTTT
-,TRBD2,TRBV7-3,TRBJ2-5,CASSLDGTSGNEETQYF,TGTGCCAGCAGCTTAGACGGGACTAGCGGGAATGAAGAGACCCAGTACTTC